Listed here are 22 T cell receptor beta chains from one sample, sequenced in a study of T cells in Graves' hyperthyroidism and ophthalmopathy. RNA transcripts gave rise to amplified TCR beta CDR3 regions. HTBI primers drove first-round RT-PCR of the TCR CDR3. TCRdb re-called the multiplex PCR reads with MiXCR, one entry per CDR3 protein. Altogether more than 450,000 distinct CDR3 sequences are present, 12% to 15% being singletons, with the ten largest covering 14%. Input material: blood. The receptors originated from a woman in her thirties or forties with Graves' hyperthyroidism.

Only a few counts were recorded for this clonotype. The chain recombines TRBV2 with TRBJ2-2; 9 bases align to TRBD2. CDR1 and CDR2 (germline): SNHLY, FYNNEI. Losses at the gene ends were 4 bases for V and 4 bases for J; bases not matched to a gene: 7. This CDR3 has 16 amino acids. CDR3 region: CASSGNSGSGTGELFF. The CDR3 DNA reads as TGTGCCAGCAGTGGAAATAGCGGGAGTGGCACCGGGGAGCTGTTTTTT.

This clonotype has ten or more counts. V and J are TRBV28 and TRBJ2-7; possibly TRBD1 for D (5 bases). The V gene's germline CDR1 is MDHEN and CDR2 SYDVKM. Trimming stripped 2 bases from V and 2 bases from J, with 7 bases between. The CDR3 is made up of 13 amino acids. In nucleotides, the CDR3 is TGTGCCAGCAGTTTAGCCAGGGCCTACGAGCAGTACTTC. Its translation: CASSLARAYEQYF.

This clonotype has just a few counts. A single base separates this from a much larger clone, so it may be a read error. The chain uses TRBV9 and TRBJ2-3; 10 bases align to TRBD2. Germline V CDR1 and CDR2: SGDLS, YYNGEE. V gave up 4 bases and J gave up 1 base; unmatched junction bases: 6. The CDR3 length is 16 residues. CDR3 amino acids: CASSLTGTSGTDTQYF. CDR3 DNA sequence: TGTGCCAGCAGCCTTACCGGGACTAGCGGCACAGATACGCAGTATTTT. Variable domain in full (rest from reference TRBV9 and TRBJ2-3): DSGVTQTPKHLITATGQRVTLRCSPRSGDLSVYWYQQSLDQGLQFLIQYYNGEERAKGNILERFSAQQFPDLHSELNLSSLELGDSALYFCASSLTGTSGTDTQYFGPGTRLTVL.

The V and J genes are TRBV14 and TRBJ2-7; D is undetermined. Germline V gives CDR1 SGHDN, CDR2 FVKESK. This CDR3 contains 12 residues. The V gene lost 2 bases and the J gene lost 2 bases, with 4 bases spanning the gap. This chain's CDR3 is CASSQIPYEQYF. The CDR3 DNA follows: TGTGCCAGCAGCCAAATTCCCTACGAGCAGTACTTC.

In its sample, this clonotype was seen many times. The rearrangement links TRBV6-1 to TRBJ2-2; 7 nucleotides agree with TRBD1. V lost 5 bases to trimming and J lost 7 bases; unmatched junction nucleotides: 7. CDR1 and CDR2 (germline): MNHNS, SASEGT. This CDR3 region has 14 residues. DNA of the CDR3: TGTGCCAGCAGTCCGGGACAGACATACGGGGAGCTGTTTTTT. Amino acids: CASSPGQTYGELFF.

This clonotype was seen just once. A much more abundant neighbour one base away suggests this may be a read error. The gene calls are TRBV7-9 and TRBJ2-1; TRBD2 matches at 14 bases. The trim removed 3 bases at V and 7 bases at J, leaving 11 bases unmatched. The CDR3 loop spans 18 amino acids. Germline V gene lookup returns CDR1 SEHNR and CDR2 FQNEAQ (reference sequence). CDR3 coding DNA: TGTGCCAGCAGCTTGGGACTAGCGGGAGCTTCCCGGGGGAATGAGCAGTTCTTC. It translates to CASSLGLAGASRGNEQFF.

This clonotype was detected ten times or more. The CDR3 protein is CASSLAQAGGLNYGYTF. In nucleotides, the CDR3 is TGTGCCAGCAGCTTAGCCCAAGCAGGGGGCTTAAACTATGGCTACACCTTC. The chain has TRBV7-2 and TRBJ1-2; 8 bases map to TRBD1. V gave up 0 bases and J gave up 2 bases; unmatched junction bases: 8. CDR3 length: 17 residues. The germline V gene has CDR1 SGHTA and CDR2 FQGNSA.

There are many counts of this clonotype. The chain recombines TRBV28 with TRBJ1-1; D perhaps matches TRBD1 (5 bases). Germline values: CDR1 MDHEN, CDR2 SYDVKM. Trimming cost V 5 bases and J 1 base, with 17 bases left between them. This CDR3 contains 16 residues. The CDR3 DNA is TGTGCCAGCAGTCCATCCCCACCCGACAGGAACACTGAAGCTTTCTTT. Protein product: CASSPSPPDRNTEAFF.

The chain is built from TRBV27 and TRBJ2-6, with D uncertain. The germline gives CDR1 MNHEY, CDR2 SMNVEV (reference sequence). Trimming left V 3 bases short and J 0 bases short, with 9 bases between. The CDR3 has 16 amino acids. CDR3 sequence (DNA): TGTGCCAGCAGTTTCTCCCACAGCTCTGGGGCCAACGTCCTGACTTTC. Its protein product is CASSFSHSSGANVLTF.

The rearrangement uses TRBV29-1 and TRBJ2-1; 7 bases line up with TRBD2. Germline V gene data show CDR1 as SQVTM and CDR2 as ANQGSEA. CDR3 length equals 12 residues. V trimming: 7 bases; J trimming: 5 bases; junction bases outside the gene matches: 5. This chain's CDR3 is CSASGTNNEQFF. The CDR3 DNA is TGCAGCGCCTCCGGGACTAACAATGAGCAGTTCTTC.

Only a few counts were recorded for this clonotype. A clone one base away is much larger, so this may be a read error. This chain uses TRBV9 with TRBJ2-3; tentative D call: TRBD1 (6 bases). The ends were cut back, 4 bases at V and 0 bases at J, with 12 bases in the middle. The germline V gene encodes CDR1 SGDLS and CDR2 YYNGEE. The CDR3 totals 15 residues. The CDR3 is CASSPDSSSTDTQYF. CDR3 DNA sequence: TGTGCCAGCAGCCCGGACAGCTCTAGCACAGATACGCAGTATTTT.

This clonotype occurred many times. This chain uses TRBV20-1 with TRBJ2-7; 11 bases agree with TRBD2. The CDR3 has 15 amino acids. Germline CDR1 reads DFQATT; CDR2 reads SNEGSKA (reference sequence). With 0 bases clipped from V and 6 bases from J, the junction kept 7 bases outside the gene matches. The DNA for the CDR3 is TGCAGTGCTAGAGATGCCGGCCTAGCGGGAGGCGAGCAGTACTTC. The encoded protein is CSARDAGLAGGEQYF.

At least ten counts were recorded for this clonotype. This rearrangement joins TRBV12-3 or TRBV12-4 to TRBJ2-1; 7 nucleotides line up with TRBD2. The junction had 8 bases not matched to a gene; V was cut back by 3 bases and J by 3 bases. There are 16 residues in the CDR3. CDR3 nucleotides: TGTGCCAGCAGTTTCCGCCTAGCGGACATCTACAATGAGCAGTTCTTC. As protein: CASSFRLADIYNEQFF.

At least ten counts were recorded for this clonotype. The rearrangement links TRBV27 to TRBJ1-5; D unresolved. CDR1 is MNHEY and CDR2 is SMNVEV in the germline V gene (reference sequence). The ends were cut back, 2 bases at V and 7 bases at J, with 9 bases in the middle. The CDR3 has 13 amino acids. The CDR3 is CASSLRGQQPQHF. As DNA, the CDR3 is TGTGCCAGCAGTTTACGTGGGCAACAGCCCCAGCATTTT.

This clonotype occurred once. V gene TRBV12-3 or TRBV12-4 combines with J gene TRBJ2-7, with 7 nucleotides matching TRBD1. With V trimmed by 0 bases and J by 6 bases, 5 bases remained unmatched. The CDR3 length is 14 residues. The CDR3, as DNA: TGTGCCAGCAGTTTAGCAGGGGGCCGGTTCGAGCAGTACTTC. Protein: CASSLAGGRFEQYF.

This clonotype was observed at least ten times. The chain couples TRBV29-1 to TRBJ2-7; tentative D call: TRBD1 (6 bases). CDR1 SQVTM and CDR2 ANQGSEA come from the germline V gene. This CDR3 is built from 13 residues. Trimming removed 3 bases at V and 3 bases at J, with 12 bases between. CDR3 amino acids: CSVDGDRSYEQYF. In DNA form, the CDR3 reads TGCAGCGTTGATGGAGACAGGAGCTACGAGCAGTACTTC.

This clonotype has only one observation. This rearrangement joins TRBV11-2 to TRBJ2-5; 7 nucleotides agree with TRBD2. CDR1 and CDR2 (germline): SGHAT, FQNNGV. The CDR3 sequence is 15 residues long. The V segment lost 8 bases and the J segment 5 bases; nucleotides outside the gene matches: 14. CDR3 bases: TGTGCCAGCTGGGCGGGGGAGAGGGTTCGGGAGACCCAGTACTTC. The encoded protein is CASWAGERVRETQYF.

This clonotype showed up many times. The CDR3 nucleotides read TGTGCCAGCAGTGAATTCTCTGGGGGTCAGCCCCAGCATTTT. This translates into CASSEFSGGQPQHF. The chain uses TRBV6-1 and TRBJ1-5; D is possibly TRBD1 (5 bases). Trimming shortened V by 2 bases and J by 6 bases, and 11 bases separated the two germline ends. CDR3 length equals 14 residues. Germline V gene sequence: CDR1 MNHNS, CDR2 SASEGT.

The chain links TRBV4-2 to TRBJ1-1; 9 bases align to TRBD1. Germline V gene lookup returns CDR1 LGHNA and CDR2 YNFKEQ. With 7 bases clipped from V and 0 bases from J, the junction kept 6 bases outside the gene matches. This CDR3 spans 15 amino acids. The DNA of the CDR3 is TGTGCCAGCATTCCGGGACAGGGAATGAACACTGAAGCTTTCTTT. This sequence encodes CASIPGQGMNTEAFF.

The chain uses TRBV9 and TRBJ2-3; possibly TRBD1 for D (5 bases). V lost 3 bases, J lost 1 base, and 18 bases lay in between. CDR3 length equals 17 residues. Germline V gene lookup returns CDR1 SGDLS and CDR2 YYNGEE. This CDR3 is CASSAEDSGAGTDTQYF. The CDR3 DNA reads TGTGCCAGCAGCGCCGAGGATAGTGGGGCGGGCACAGATACGCAGTATTTT.

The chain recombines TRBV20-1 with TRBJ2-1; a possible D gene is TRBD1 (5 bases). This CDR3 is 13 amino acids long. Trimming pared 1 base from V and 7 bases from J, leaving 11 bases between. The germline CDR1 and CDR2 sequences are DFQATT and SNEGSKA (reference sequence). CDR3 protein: CSARVPGINEQFF. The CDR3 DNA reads TGCAGTGCTAGAGTTCCAGGGATAAATGAGCAGTTCTTC.

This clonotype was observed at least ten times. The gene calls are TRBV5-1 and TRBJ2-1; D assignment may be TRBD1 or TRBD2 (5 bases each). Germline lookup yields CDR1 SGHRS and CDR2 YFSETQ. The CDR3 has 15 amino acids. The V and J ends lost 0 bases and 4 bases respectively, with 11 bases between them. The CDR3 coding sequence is TGCGCCAGCAGCTTGGGCGAGGGGCGGTACAATGAGCAGTTCTTC. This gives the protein CASSLGEGRYNEQFF.